This T cell receptor beta chain was sequenced during a study of T-cell memory formation after mild COVID-19. About the study: TCR clusters were mostly donor specific.

TCRdb used MiXCR to reprocess the 5' RACE reads, holding one entry per CDR3 protein. Here the sample spans about 240,000 distinct CDR3 sequences, over 8.5% being singletons. This clonotype was counted only a few times. The length of the CDR3 is 13 residues. V dropped 1 base and J dropped 7 bases, with 8 bases sitting between them. CDR1 is KGHSH, CDR2 LQKENI, per germline. This TCR was sampled from a man aged 18 to 30 who had mild COVID-19 (a few samples of this study predate the infection). Cell type and time point are not known. The chain links TRBV18 to TRBJ2-1; D might be TRBD1 (5 bases). Sequencing was performed on PBMCs or a T cell subset sorted from them (not recorded which). The chain's CDR3 is CASSPLRENEQFF. For the CDR3, the DNA is TGTGCCAGCTCACCACTCAGGGAAAATGAGCAGTTCTTC.